The 31 T cell receptor beta chains given below trace back to one sample, sequenced in a study of blood T cell repertoires in COVID-19. Profiling relied on immunoSEQ multiplex PCR, and the TCRdb table lists in-frame clones only, not all of them. The data show about 120,000 clones, with about 80% seen just once and roughly 6.2% held by the top ten. The sequenced sample was peripheral blood. The origin of the receptors is a man between 70 and 80 years old with acute or convalescent COVID-19.

This clone was observed a single time. The V and J genes are TRBV5-1 and TRBJ1-6; D call uncertain. Between the trimmed V and J ends, which lost 0 bases and 6 bases, there was a span of 10 bases. The V gene's germline CDR1 is SGHRS and CDR2 YFSETQ. The CDR3 is 15 amino acids. The CDR3 loop reads CASSLAGVFNSPLHF. The CDR3 coding sequence is TGCGCCAGCAGCTTGGCCGGGGTTTTTAATTCACCCCTCCACTTT.

A single count supports this clone. This chain joins TRBV28 and TRBJ1-5; D remains unclear. CDR1 and CDR2 from the germline V gene are MDHEN and SYDVKM. CDR3 length: 17 residues. The V end was cut by 6 bases, the J end by 3 bases, with 21 bases between. The CDR3 DNA sequence: TGTGCCAGCAGCCCGGGAATAGGGCGCACGGACAATCAGCCCCAGCATTTT. Translating gives CASSPGIGRTDNQPQHF.

J is TRBJ1-5 and V is TRBV10-3, with TRBD1 as a possible D gene (5 bases). The CDR3 runs 15 residues. The V gene lost 2 bases and the J gene lost 6 bases, with 14 bases spanning the gap. The V gene's germline CDR1 is ENHRY and CDR2 SYGVKD. The CDR3 DNA reads as TGTGCCATCAGTGAGACCCAGGGAGGAGGTCAGCCCCAGCATTTT. Translating it yields CAISETQGGGQPQHF.

V is TRBV18 and J is TRBJ1-5; D remains ambiguous. V shed 2 bases and J shed 3 bases, with 14 bases lying between them. CDR1 is KGHSH and CDR2 is LQKENI in the germline V gene. The CDR3 is 16 residues long. CDR3 sequence reads: CASSPGGTWVNQPQHF. The CDR3 DNA follows: TGTGCCAGCTCACCAGGCGGAACATGGGTCAATCAGCCCCAGCATTTT.

The rearrangement joins TRBV19 to TRBJ1-2; D remains ambiguous. In germline, CDR1 is LNHDA, CDR2 SQIVND (reference sequence). This CDR3 is built from 14 residues. The V end lost 3 bases, the J end lost 2 bases, and 10 bases lay between the germline ends. This CDR3 reads CASSIPQTNYGYTF. In DNA form, the CDR3 reads TGTGCCAGTAGTATTCCACAAACCAACTATGGCTACACCTTC.

The CDR3 DNA reads as TGTGCCAGCAGCTTAGATGACAGGCCGAGGTCCTACAATGAGCAGTTCTTC. Protein sequence: CASSLDDRPRSYNEQFF. The V and J genes are TRBV5-8 and TRBJ2-1; possible D gene TRBD1, 6 bases. CDR1 and CDR2 from the germline V gene are SGHTS and YDEGEE. CDR3 length: 17 amino acids. The V gene lost 2 bases and the J gene lost 1 base, with 16 bases spanning the gap.

The chain is built from TRBV7-9 and TRBJ1-5; tentatively, D is TRBD1 (5 bases). The length of the CDR3 is 14 residues. With 0 bases removed from V and 3 bases from J, the gap between germline ends came to 6 bases. Looked up from germline, CDR1 is SEHNR and CDR2 is FQNEAQ (reference sequence). In nucleotides, the CDR3 is TGTGCCAGCAGCTTAGCAGGGGCCAATCAGCCCCAGCATTTT. This translates into CASSLAGANQPQHF. The full variable domain, in which reference TRBV7-9 and TRBJ1-5 provide the parts outside the CDR3, is DTGVSQNPRHKITKRGQNVTFRCDPISEHNRLYWYRQTLGQGPEFLTYFQNEAQLEKSRLLSDRFSAERPKGSFSTLEIQRTEQGDSAMYLCASSLAGANQPQHFGDGTRLSIL.

The chain uses TRBV2 and TRBJ1-1, with D hard to call. The ends were cut back, 7 bases at V and 1 base at J, with 7 bases in the middle. The V gene's germline CDR1 is SNHLY and CDR2 FYNNEI. CDR3 length equals 12 residues. The CDR3 loop is CASIFGNTEAFF. CDR3 nucleotide sequence: TGTGCCAGCATCTTCGGGAACACTGAAGCTTTCTTT.

The rearrangement links TRBV4-1 to TRBJ2-3; no clear D gene. Trimming took 1 base from V and 1 from J, leaving 9 bases between them. CDR1 is MGHRA, CDR2 YSYEKL, per germline. The length of the CDR3 is 15 residues. The DNA for the CDR3 is TGCGCCAGCAGCCAAGGGAGACCGGGCACAGATACGCAGTATTTT. Its protein is CASSQGRPGTDTQYF.

This sequence joins TRBV14 and TRBJ2-7; 9 bases line up with TRBD2. Germline V gives CDR1 SGHDN, CDR2 FVKESK. Germline trimming cut 5 bases from V and 1 base from J; bases unmatched to any gene: 9. There are 16 residues in the CDR3. CDR3 amino acids: CASSSKNSGRSYEQYF. CDR3 DNA sequence: TGTGCCAGCAGCAGCAAAAATAGCGGGAGATCCTACGAGCAGTACTTC.

The chain links TRBV7-9 to TRBJ1-1, with 10 bases fitting TRBD1. Trimming at V came to 5 bases and at J to 5 bases, leaving 5 bases not matched to a gene. CDR3 length equals 14 residues. Germline V gene lookup returns CDR1 SEHNR and CDR2 FQNEAQ (reference sequence). The CDR3 DNA reads TGTGCCAGCAGCACGTGGACAGGGGGAACTGAAGCTTTCTTT. This sequence encodes CASSTWTGGTEAFF.

The rearrangement joins TRBV30 to TRBJ2-5, with TRBD2 matching 7 bases. After removal of 0 bases from V and 1 base from J, the junction contained 2 bases not matched to a gene. The CDR3 extends over 14 amino acids. Germline CDR1 and CDR2: GTSNPN and SVGIG (reference sequence). The CDR3 loop reads CAWSVGGAQETQYF. CDR3 nucleotides: TGTGCCTGGAGTGTGGGAGGGGCCCAAGAGACCCAGTACTTC.

A few counts support this clone. The chain employs TRBV5-1 and TRBJ1-3; D is ambiguous. Looked up from germline, CDR1 is SGHRS and CDR2 is YFSETQ. The CDR3 loop spans 15 amino acids. Trimming took off 7 bases at V and 0 bases at J, with 14 bases between the two ends. The CDR3 bases are TGCGCCAGCCGCCACACGGGAAGCTCTGGAAACACCATATATTTT. As protein: CASRHTGSSGNTIYF.

The rearrangement joins TRBV28 to TRBJ1-5; 11 bases agree with TRBD1. The ends lost 5 bases at V and 6 bases at J; junction bases unmatched: 6. CDR3 length equals 15 residues. The V gene's germline CDR1 is MDHEN and CDR2 SYDVKM. The chain's CDR3 is CASSLGQGDSQPQHF. CDR3 DNA: TGTGCCAGCAGTCTGGGACAGGGGGACAGTCAGCCCCAGCATTTT.

This clone showed up just once. J is TRBJ2-7 and V is TRBV18; the D gene is possibly TRBD1 (5 bases). Looked up from germline, CDR1 is KGHSH and CDR2 is LQKENI. CDR3 length: 15 amino acids. Deletions cut 1 base from V and 1 base from J, with 11 bases between. The CDR3 DNA sequence: TGTGCCAGCTCACCACTAGACAGTCTGTCCTACGAGCAGTACTTC. It codes for CASSPLDSLSYEQYF.

This clone was seen only once. The chain links TRBV5-6 to TRBJ1-4, with a weak D call TRBD1 (5 bases). V was pared by 4 bases and J by 8 bases, with 15 bases between. Germline V gene lookup returns CDR1 SGHDT and CDR2 YYEEEE. This CDR3 is 14 amino acids long. In DNA form, the CDR3 reads TGTGCCAGCAGCCCGGGCCCAGGGAGGGAAAAACTGTTTTTT. Translated, it gives CASSPGPGREKLFF. Variable domain in full (rest from reference TRBV5-6 and TRBJ1-4): DAGVTQSPTHLIKTRGQQVTLRCSPKSGHDTVSWYQQALGQGPQFIFQYYEEEERQRGNFPDRFSGHQFPNYSSELNVNALLLGDSALYLCASSPGPGREKLFFGSGTQLSVL.

V usage is TRBV7-9 and J usage is TRBJ2-7; D is unclear. The CDR3 loop spans 14 amino acids. V lost 0 bases to trimming and J lost 2 bases, with 8 bases between them. Germline lookup yields CDR1 SEHNR and CDR2 FQNEAQ (reference sequence). This CDR3 reads CASSLALDPYEQYF. CDR3 sequence (DNA): TGTGCCAGCAGCTTAGCCCTAGATCCCTACGAGCAGTACTTC.

V is TRBV18 and J is TRBJ1-2, with TRBD1 matching over 8 bases. The CDR3 is 16 amino acids. Germline CDR1 KGHSH, CDR2 LQKENI. V lost 6 bases and J lost 8; bases outside the gene matches: 17. The CDR3: CASSLGQGVSPEGYTF. CDR3 in DNA: TGTGCCAGCTCCCTAGGACAGGGCGTCTCCCCAGAGGGCTACACCTTC.

The V call is TRBV6-6, the J call TRBJ2-7; 9 nucleotides align to TRBD1. Losses at the gene ends were 4 bases for V and 5 bases for J; bases not matched to a gene: 9. Germline values: CDR1 MNHNY, CDR2 SVGAGI (reference sequence). The CDR3 sequence is 15 residues long. The chain's CDR3 is CASSSRQGVRNEQYF. CDR3 sequence (DNA): TGTGCCAGCAGTTCTAGACAGGGGGTCCGGAACGAGCAGTACTTC.

Only one count was recorded for this clone. This chain joins TRBV7-2 and TRBJ2-3; 7 nucleotides line up with TRBD2. V trimming: 5 bases; J trimming: 4 bases; junction bases outside the gene matches: 9. The length of the CDR3 is 15 residues. CDR1 SGHTA and CDR2 FQGNSA come from the germline V gene. The CDR3 nucleotides read TGTGCCAGCAGCCCCTGGGGAGGGGCGTCAGATACGCAGTATTTT. This codes for CASSPWGGASDTQYF.

A few counts support this clone. The chain recombines TRBV6-2 or TRBV6-3 with TRBJ1-5; perhaps TRBD1 as D (6 bases). V lost 6 bases, J lost 0 bases, and 12 bases lay in between. The CDR3 is 15 residues long. CDR1 and CDR2 (germline): MNHEY, SVGEGT. CDR3 loop: CASSRTASSNQPQHF. For the CDR3, the DNA is TGTGCCAGCAGCCGGACAGCCAGTAGCAATCAGCCCCAGCATTTT.

The chain combines TRBV6-5 with TRBJ2-1; 9 bases align to TRBD2. This CDR3 has 15 amino acids. Germline V gene data show CDR1 as MNHEY and CDR2 as SVGAGI. Germline trimming cut 0 bases from V and 10 bases from J; bases unmatched to any gene: 7. CDR3 protein: CASSYSSAGGPEQFF. The CDR3, as DNA: TGTGCCAGCAGTTACTCTTCCGCGGGAGGGCCGGAGCAGTTCTTC.

The rearrangement uses TRBV2 and TRBJ2-2, with a possible D match to TRBD1 (6 bases). Trimming stripped 5 bases from V and 0 bases from J, with 10 bases between. This CDR3 has 15 residues. CDR1 and CDR2 (germline): SNHLY, FYNNEI. The CDR3 loop reads CASSWTASNTGELFF. The CDR3 region has the DNA TGTGCCAGCAGTTGGACAGCATCGAACACCGGGGAGCTGTTTTTT.

The chain is built from TRBV2 and TRBJ1-4; 8 nucleotides align to TRBD1. The V gene's germline CDR1 is SNHLY and CDR2 FYNNEI. After removal of 5 bases from V and 7 bases from J, the junction contained 15 bases not matched to a gene. The CDR3 has 17 amino acids. The CDR3 reads CASSTPNTQGAGEKLFF. The CDR3 nucleotides read TGTGCCAGCAGTACACCAAATACGCAGGGGGCGGGTGAAAAACTGTTTTTT.

This chain links TRBV5-1 with TRBJ2-3, with 11 nucleotides matching TRBD2. Trimming took 0 bases from V and 6 from J; bases not matched to a gene: 6. The CDR3 covers 16 residues. Looked up from germline, CDR1 is SGHRS and CDR2 is YFSETQ. In DNA, the CDR3 is TGCGCCAGCAGCTTGGTTAGCGGGGGGGCCGGGGATACGCAGTATTTT. Protein: CASSLVSGGAGDTQYF.

The V and J genes are TRBV7-2 and TRBJ2-1, with 9 nucleotides matching TRBD2. The germline V gene encodes CDR1 SGHTA and CDR2 FQGNSA. The trim removed 0 bases at V and 3 bases at J, leaving 3 bases unmatched. The CDR3 extends over 16 amino acids. This chain's CDR3 is CASSLALSGSYNEQFF. In DNA, the CDR3 is TGTGCCAGCAGCTTAGCGCTTAGCGGGAGCTACAATGAGCAGTTCTTC.

This sequence joins TRBV4-1 and TRBJ1-1; D is unresolved. The CDR3 spans 16 residues. Per the germline V gene, CDR1 is MGHRA and CDR2 is YSYEKL. Between the trimmed V and J ends, which lost 0 bases and 5 bases, there was a span of 16 bases. The CDR3 DNA follows: TGCGCCAGCAGCCAAGATCCGAGCGGGGTAGGGACTGAAGCTTTCTTT. This sequence encodes CASSQDPSGVGTEAFF.

This clone was counted a single time. The chain employs TRBV3-1 (or the pseudogene TRBV3-2) and TRBJ2-5; TRBD2 matches 10 bases. CDR3 size: 15 residues. Germline V gene lookup returns CDR1 LGHDT and CDR2 YNNKEL (reference sequence). V dropped 3 bases and J dropped 1; count of bases not matched to a gene: 2. The CDR3 sequence is CASSQLAGVQETQYF. CDR3 DNA: TGTGCCAGCAGCCAGCTAGCGGGGGTCCAAGAGACCCAGTACTTC.

The table lists this clone with a count of one. Mismatch with germline at one junction end may stem from a read error. This sequence joins TRBV7-8 and TRBJ1-1, with TRBD1 as a possible D gene (5 bases). Germline V gene sequence: CDR1 SGHVS, CDR2 FQNEAQ. The CDR3 loop spans 14 amino acids. The CDR3 DNA sequence: TGTGCCAGCAGCTTAGCTTGGGGGGAGGGGCGGCCCTCCTTT. Protein product: CASSLAWGEGRPSF.

The chain couples TRBV5-4 to TRBJ2-2, with 7 nucleotides matching TRBD2. Trimming at V came to 4 bases and at J to 2 bases, leaving 8 bases not matched to a gene. Per germline, CDR1 SGHNT and CDR2 YYREEE (reference sequence). This CDR3 spans 16 amino acids. The CDR3 nucleotides are TGTGCCAGCAGCGACCGACTAGCACTAAACACCGGGGAGCTGTTTTTT. This codes for CASSDRLALNTGELFF.

V usage is TRBV9 and J usage is TRBJ2-3, with TRBD1 matching over 7 bases. The ends lost 4 bases at V and 7 bases at J; junction bases unmatched: 9. This CDR3 region has 14 residues. Germline V gene data show CDR1 as SGDLS and CDR2 as YYNGEE. The CDR3, as DNA: TGTGCCAGCAGCCCCCAGACAGGGTCAAATACGCAGTATTTT. Encoded protein: CASSPQTGSNTQYF.